Listed below are T cell receptor beta chains from one sample, sequenced in a study of cytotoxic CD8 clonotypes in ibrutinib-treated CLL. The repertoire was sequenced with immunoSEQ multiplex PCR; TCRdb's copy has only in-frame clones and lacks some. Of fewer than 300,000 clones listed, around 77% are singletons. The sequencing used PBMCs, collected at disease progression, from a patient treated with ibrutinib. These receptors were obtained from a human donor with chronic lymphocytic leukemia. Both conserved end residues are part of each CDR3. Each record gives: D gene, J gene, V gene, clone size, CDR3 DNA, CDR3 protein. A D gene is named only where the DNA matches it firmly. Only part of the rows carry a size: once, few, many, or a class if the clone is expanded.

>TRBD2|TRBJ2-1|TRBV19|once
TGTGCCAGTAGTTTGGGACTAGATGAGCAGTTCTTC
CASSLGLDEQFF
>-|TRBJ2-3|TRBV6-6|-
TGTGCCAGCAGTTTTAACCGGGAATTCACAGATACGCAGTATTTT
CASSFNREFTDTQYF
>-|TRBJ1-1|TRBV10-1|-
TGCGCCAGCAGTGAGTCGAAACGTCGCAGCACTGAAGCTTTCTTT
CASSESKRRSTEAFF
>-|TRBJ2-7|TRBV18|-
TGTGCCAGCTCACAAGACAACCGCGCCTACGAGCAGTACTTC
CASSQDNRAYEQYF
>-|TRBJ1-1|TRBV4-1|-
TGCGCCAGCAGCCAAGTTGGGGGTAGCGAAGCTTTCTTT
CASSQVGGSEAFF
>-|TRBJ1-4|TRBV4-3|-
TGCGCCAGCAGCCAAGGCCCAAGGGAGGAAAAACTGTTTTTT
CASSQGPREEKLFF
>-|TRBJ2-6|TRBV10-3|-
TGTGCCATCAGTGAGTCTTTCAGGACATACTCTGGGGCCAACGTCCTGACTTTC
CAISESFRTYSGANVLTF
>TRBD1|TRBJ1-6|TRBV12-5|-
TGTGCTAGTGGTTTGGTCCCCGGGATCAGGGGGGAAGGTACGGTAGATTCACCCCTCCACTTT
CASGLVPGIRGEGTVDSPLHF
>-|TRBJ2-7|TRBV18|-
TGTGCCAGCTCACCACGGGCGGGGAACGACGAGCAGTACTTC
CASSPRAGNDEQYF
>-|TRBJ2-7|TRBV13|-
TGTGCCAGCAGCAGCAGGGGCTACGAGCAGTACTTC
CASSSRGYEQYF
>TRBD2|TRBJ2-2|TRBV7-2|-
TGTGCCAGCAGCTCCAGACTAGCGGGAGCTGGCACCGGGGAGCTGTTTTTT
CASSSRLAGAGTGELFF
>TRBD2|TRBJ2-1|TRBV7-9|-
TGTGCCAGCAGCTTTCCCCTGACTAGCGGAGACAATGAGCAGTTCTTC
CASSFPLTSGDNEQFF
>-|TRBJ1-2|TRBV5-8|-
TGTGCCAGCAGCTTGGGCAGGGGCGACTATGGCTACACCTTC
CASSLGRGDYGYTF
>TRBD2|TRBJ2-3|TRBV9|-
TGTGCCAGCAGCGTGTCAAGCGGGGGGGCAGATACGCAGTATTTT
CASSVSSGGADTQYF
>-|TRBJ2-7|TRBV2|-
TGTGCCAGCAGTGGGGAGACGTACGAGCAGTACTTC
CASSGETYEQYF
>-|TRBJ2-5|TRBV29-1|-
TGCAGCGTTGAAGAGACAGCCTGGGAGGAGACCCAGTACTTC
CSVEETAWEETQYF
>-|TRBJ2-3|TRBV7-2|-
TGTGCCAGCAGCTCCTCCTCCGGCTCAGGGGCAGATACGCAGTATTTT
CASSSSSGSGADTQYF
>TRBD2|TRBJ2-7|TRBV4-2|-
TGTGCCAGCAGGGGGGGGGAATCCTACGAGCAGTACTTC
CASRGGESYEQYF
>TRBD2|TRBJ2-2|TRBV9|-
TGTGCCAGCAGCGTAGTGGATAGCGGGAGTTCCGGGGAGCTGTTTTTT
CASSVVDSGSSGELFF
>-|TRBJ1-2|TRBV25-1|-
TGTGCCAGTGTAAGCGGGGACGGTGGCTACACCTTC
CASVSGDGGYTF
>-|TRBJ2-7|TRBV6-6|-
TGTGCCAGCAGTCCAGGGATAACGGAGCAGTACTTC
CASSPGITEQYF
>TRBD2|TRBJ2-1|TRBV7-8|-
TGTGCCAGCAGCATAACGATTAGCGGGGGGGCCATGAATAATGAGCAGTTCTTC
CASSITISGGAMNNEQFF
>TRBD2|TRBJ2-2|TRBV10-2|-
TGCGCCACAGTTCTACTAGCGGGCAAGGAGAACACCGGGGAGCTGTTTTTT
CATVLLAGKENTGELFF
>TRBD2|TRBJ2-1|TRBV11-2|-
TGTGCCAGCAGCTTGACTATAGCGGGAGGAGGCAATGAGCAGTTCTTC
CASSLTIAGGGNEQFF
>-|TRBJ2-2|TRBV5-1|-
TGCGCCAGCAGCTCGGTGACAAGTCCGGTGGCCGGGGAGCTGTTTTTT
CASSSVTSPVAGELFF
>-|TRBJ1-5|TRBV28|-
TGTGCCAGCAGTTTATTTAGGGGCAGGGTTAACAATCAGCCCCAGCATTTT
CASSLFRGRVNNQPQHF
>-|TRBJ2-1|TRBV4-1|-
TGCGCCAGCAGCCACTCAGGGCGCGGGTACAATGAGCAGTTCTTC
CASSHSGRGYNEQFF
>-|TRBJ1-4|TRBV19|-
TGTGCCAGTAGTATGAGGCTCCCGACAGCAACTAATGAAAAACTGTTTTTT
CASSMRLPTATNEKLFF
>-|TRBJ2-7|TRBV19|once
TGTGCCAGTAGTATCGTGGGTCTAGGAACCTACGAGCAGTACTTC
CASSIVGLGTYEQYF
>-|TRBJ2-7|TRBV19|-
TGTGCCAGTAGTATAACGGCTACCTCCTACGAGCAGTACTTC
CASSITATSYEQYF
>TRBD1|TRBJ2-3|TRBV5-1|-
TGCGCCAGCAGCTCGGGACAGGGTTATGATACGCAGTATTTT
CASSSGQGYDTQYF
>-|TRBJ2-5|TRBV9|-
TGTGCCAGCAGCGTAGAGGACAGCGGAGAGACCCAGTACTTC
CASSVEDSGETQYF
>-|TRBJ2-5|TRBV5-1|-
TGCGCCAGCAGAGAGACCCAGTACTTC
CASRETQYF
>-|TRBJ2-5|TRBV29-1|few
TGCAGCGTCACTACAGGGTCGACGAGGGAGACCCAGTACTTC
CSVTTGSTRETQYF
>-|TRBJ2-3|TRBV5-1|few
TGCGCCAGCAGCCCTACGCAGATTAGCACAGATACGCAGTATTTT
CASSPTQISTDTQYF
>-|TRBJ2-7|TRBV4-1|-
TGCGCCAGCAGCCAAACCGGGACGGCGTTTGACGAGCAGTACTTC
CASSQTGTAFDEQYF
>-|TRBJ2-5|TRBV29-1|-
TGCAGCGTTGCCGTGACACAACAAGAGACCCAGTACTTC
CSVAVTQQETQYF
>-|TRBJ2-7|TRBV7-2|-
TGTGCCAGCAGCTTAGTAAGGTCCTACGAGCAGTACTTC
CASSLVRSYEQYF
>-|TRBJ2-7|TRBV12-2|-
TGTGCAAGTCGCTCGATCATTCTTTACGAGCAGTACTTC
CASRSIILYEQYF
>TRBD1|TRBJ2-5|TRBV11-2|once
TGTGCCAGCAGCTTAGTTGGGACAGGGGGCCCAGAGACCCAGTACTTC
CASSLVGTGGPETQYF
>-|TRBJ1-2|TRBV7-2|-
TGTGCCAGCAGCTTAGGGTGGGAAGCCGGCTACACCTTC
CASSLGWEAGYTF
>-|TRBJ1-5|TRBV12-5|-
TGTGCTAGTGGCAGAGGCAGGCTAAGCCATCAGCCCCAGCATTTT
CASGRGRLSHQPQHF
>-|TRBJ2-2|TRBV6-5|-
TGTGCCAGCAGTTACCTAGACACGGGGGAGCTGTTTTTT
CASSYLDTGELFF
>-|TRBJ2-1|TRBV7-6|few
TGTGCCAGCAGCTTAGACGTGGTAGACAATGAGCAGTTCTTC
CASSLDVVDNEQFF
>-|TRBJ2-1|TRBV28|-
TGTGCCAGCAGTCTGAGGGCGGTTAGCAATGAGCAGTTCTTC
CASSLRAVSNEQFF
>TRBD2|TRBJ2-5|TRBV7-6|-
TGTGCCAGCAGCTTAGTTGTAGCGGGAGGAGGAGAGACCCAGTACTTC
CASSLVVAGGGETQYF
>-|TRBJ1-4|TRBV19|-
TGTGCCAGTAGTATGGGACGTCAGAAGACTAATGAAAAACTGTTTTTT
CASSMGRQKTNEKLFF
>-|TRBJ2-1|TRBV10-3|-
TGTGCCATCAGTGAGTGGGACAATGAGCAGTTCTTC
CAISEWDNEQFF
>TRBD1|TRBJ1-5|TRBV6-6|-
TGTGCCAGCTCTCGGGGCGGACAGGGGGTGAATCAGCCCCAGCATTTT
CASSRGGQGVNQPQHF